Listed below are T cell receptor beta chains from one sample, sequenced in a study of blood T cell repertoires in COVID-19. TCRdb keeps only in-frame clones here, not all; method: immunoSEQ multiplex PCR. The profile shows roughly 97,000 clones, about four fifths of them singletons. Source material: peripheral blood. The receptors here all came from a woman of 80 years or more with active or convalescent COVID-19. Each CDR3 is given with its conserved first and last residue. The D gene is left open where the match is weak. Some rows have no size entry. The others give once, few or many, or a class for an expanded clone.

TRBD1	.	TRBV18	TRBJ2-3	CASSLRQGATDTQYF	TGTGCCAGCTCGCTTAGACAGGGGGCGACAGATACGCAGTATTTT
.	.	TRBV4-1	TRBJ2-7	CASSQDRLQRPEQYF	TGCGCCAGCAGCCAAGATCGACTCCAGAGGCCCGAGCAGTACTTC
.	.	TRBV5-5	TRBJ1-5	CASSARDNQPQHF	TGTGCCAGCAGCGCCCGGGACAATCAGCCCCAGCATTTT
.	few	TRBV7-2	TRBJ1-1	CASSSRRRGGLMNTEAFF	TGTGCCAGCAGCTCACGAAGGAGGGGGGGACTAATGAACACTGAAGCTTTCTTT
TRBD2	.	TRBV6-4	TRBJ2-1	CASSFVGGGEQFF	TGTGCCAGCAGTTTCGTGGGGGGAGGGGAGCAGTTCTTC
TRBD2	.	TRBV4-2	TRBJ2-7	CASKDTGAGGPNEQYF	TGTGCCAGTAAGGATACGGGCGCGGGGGGGCCCAACGAGCAGTACTTC
TRBD2	.	TRBV28	TRBJ2-1	CASRPLAGEHNEQFF	TGTGCCAGCAGACCTCTAGCGGGGGAACACAATGAGCAGTTCTTC
.	.	TRBV29-1	TRBJ2-1	CSAQVNEQFF	TGCAGCGCACAGGTCAATGAGCAGTTCTTC
TRBD1	once	TRBV7-7	TRBJ1-2	CASSLAPQGDGYTF	TGTGCTAGCAGCTTAGCCCCACAGGGGGACGGCTACACCTTC
TRBD2	.	TRBV27	TRBJ2-1	CASSSLVTSGYNEQFF	TGTGCCAGCAGTAGCCTCGTGACTAGCGGCTACAATGAGCAGTTCTTC
TRBD1	.	TRBV6-1	TRBJ1-6	CASSDPGTGGASYNSPLHF	TGTGCCAGCAGTGATCCCGGGACAGGGGGCGCCTCCTATAATTCACCCCTCCACTTT
.	.	TRBV29-1	TRBJ2-4	CSILRGNIQYF	TGCAGCATCCTCAGGGGAAACATTCAGTACTTC
TRBD1	.	TRBV9	TRBJ1-2	CASSVDRGGYTF	TGTGCCAGCAGCGTCGACAGGGGTGGCTACACCTTC
TRBD2	.	TRBV7-3	TRBJ2-1	CASSAGLAGDEQFF	TGTGCCAGCAGCGCGGGACTAGCGGGCGATGAGCAGTTCTTC
.	few	TRBV5-1	TRBJ1-5	CASQPGGADNQPQHF	TGCGCCAGCCAACCTGGGGGGGCAGACAATCAGCCCCAGCATTTT
TRBD1	.	TRBV5-4	TRBJ2-7	CASSRPGQGTYEQYF	TGTGCCAGCAGCCGACCGGGACAGGGAACTTACGAGCAGTACTTC
TRBD2	.	TRBV18	TRBJ2-4	CASWSGGLDIQYF	TGTGCCAGCTGGTCGGGAGGGTTGGACATTCAGTACTTC
TRBD2	.	TRBV7-2	TRBJ2-1	CASRGIAGRNEQFF	TGTGCCAGCAGAGGCATAGCGGGGCGGAATGAGCAGTTCTTC
TRBD1	.	TRBV6-5	TRBJ1-2	CASKTGANGYTF	TGTGCCAGCAAAACAGGGGCCAATGGCTACACCTTC
.	.	TRBV4-2	TRBJ2-4	CATQAKNIQYF	TGTGCCACACAAGCCAAAAACATTCAGTACTTC
.	.	TRBV4-1	TRBJ2-7	CASRRTGSYEQYF	TGCGCCAGCAGGCGTACAGGGTCCTACGAGCAGTACTTC
.	.	TRBV5-1	TRBJ1-4	CASSSIGRGPNEKLFF	TGCGCCAGCAGCTCGATCGGCAGGGGTCCTAATGAAAAACTGTTTTTT
.	.	TRBV7-2	TRBJ1-5	CASSPRGGPYSNQPQHF	TGTGCCAGCAGCCCTAGGGGAGGGCCGTATAGCAATCAGCCCCAGCATTTT
TRBD1	.	TRBV27	TRBJ1-6	CASSLDAPLDRVNSPLHF	TGTGCCAGCAGTTTAGATGCCCCTCTAGACAGGGTGAATTCACCCCTCCACTTT
.	.	TRBV28	TRBJ1-2	CASSTRDSRANYGYTF	TGTGCCAGCAGCACTCGAGACAGCCGAGCTAACTATGGCTACACCTTC
.	.	TRBV28	TRBJ2-7	CASSFLSYEQYF	TGTGCCAGCAGTTTCCTCTCCTACGAGCAGTACTTC
.	few	TRBV10-3	TRBJ1-5	CAISGSQGRGIDNQPQHF	TGTGCCATCAGTGGGTCTCAGGGGAGGGGAATTGACAATCAGCCCCAGCATTTT
TRBD1	.	TRBV6-5	TRBJ1-6	CASTRAGTVQSPLHF	TGTGCCAGCACTAGAGCCGGGACAGTTCAGTCACCCCTCCACTTT